The 15 T cell receptor beta chains below were found in one sample sequenced in a study of shared clonotypes between healthy human individuals (dated by TCRdb to the early 2020s). The method was the immunoSEQ multiplex PCR assay. What TCRdb holds here is the immuneACCESS table cut down to in-frame rearrangements. Part of the clones is not present; checked against another copy, under half of the missing clones reflect an unresolved V gene, and the others are unexplained. The sample profile shows about 2.2 million clones; 93% of them were found once. Of the sample, 1.5% to 2% falls within the top ten clones. CD8 naive samples were CD45RO-negative cells positively selected for CCR7, giving a CD45RA+CCR7+ population that excluded TemRA cells. The sequenced sample was naive CD8+ T cells from PBMCs. In light of the paper, this sample's cell subset or site label describes: CD45RA+CCR7+. The receptor set was obtained from a man in his late teens or twenties in good health. Some clones in this sample may be carry-over from other donors' samples.

The V gene is TRBV25-1, the J gene TRBJ2-1; D gene ambiguous. Germline CDR1 is MGHDK and CDR2 is SYGVNS. The CDR3 consists of 12 residues. V lost 0 bases to trimming and J lost 5 bases, with 2 bases between them. The CDR3 sequence is CASSEYHNEQFF. The CDR3 DNA reads as TGTGCCAGCAGTGAATACCACAATGAGCAGTTCTTC.

The rearrangement uses TRBV28 and TRBJ1-2; D unclear. CDR3 size: 14 residues. V was clipped by 2 bases and J by 2 bases, with 9 bases between them. Germline lookup yields CDR1 MDHEN and CDR2 SYDVKM. CDR3 region: CASSLVSTNYGYTF. The DNA for the CDR3 is TGTGCCAGCAGTTTAGTGAGCACAAACTATGGCTACACCTTC.

The chain employs TRBV29-1 and TRBJ1-2, with D possibly TRBD1 on 6 matching bases. Per germline, CDR1 SQVTM and CDR2 ANQGSEA. This CDR3 has 12 amino acids. V lost 4 bases and J 7 bases, leaving 13 bases between the germline ends. CDR3 protein: CSVVGGLSGYTF. Written as DNA, the CDR3 is TGCAGCGTTGTGGGGGGGCTCAGTGGCTACACCTTC.

The V call is TRBV5-1, the J call TRBJ2-3, with 7 bases fitting TRBD2. Trimming cost V 4 bases and J 3 bases; bases outside gene matches: 5. The CDR3 runs 14 residues. From germline, CDR1 is SGHRS and CDR2 YFSETQ. In nucleotides, the CDR3 is TGCGCCAGCAGCCCTGGGGGGGGAACAGATACGCAGTATTTT. Its protein product is CASSPGGGTDTQYF.

The rearrangement links TRBV6-5 to TRBJ2-5; D is perhaps TRBD1 (5 bases). Trimming pared 2 bases from V and 5 bases from J, leaving 18 bases between. The CDR3 is made up of 16 amino acids. Looked up from germline, CDR1 is MNHEY and CDR2 is SVGAGI. CDR3 coding DNA: TGTGCCAGCAGTTACGAGGACACCTCGTTAGGGGAGACCCAGTACTTC. Translation gives CASSYEDTSLGETQYF.

The V and J genes are TRBV4-1 and TRBJ1-1; D not resolved. This CDR3 is 16 amino acids long. Trimming removed 1 base at V and 1 base at J, with 13 bases between. Germline V CDR1 and CDR2: MGHRA, YSYEKL. This chain's CDR3 is CASSQAVGRGNTEAFF. The CDR3 bases are TGCGCCAGCAGCCAAGCCGTAGGACGGGGGAACACTGAAGCTTTCTTT.

CDR3 DNA sequence: TGCGCCAGCAGCTTGGGGGCAGGGACGACTAACTATGGCTACACCTTC. It codes for CASSLGAGTTNYGYTF. The V and J genes are TRBV5-1 and TRBJ1-2; D is perhaps TRBD1 (5 bases). The CDR3 runs 16 residues. Germline-derived CDR1 and CDR2 are SGHRS and YFSETQ. V was shortened by 0 bases and J by 0 bases, with 12 bases between the two germline ends.

The genes are TRBV5-6 and TRBJ2-4; D is undetermined. V gave up 0 bases and J gave up 8 bases, with 12 bases separating them. Germline CDR1 SGHDT, CDR2 YYEEEE. The CDR3 is 14 residues long. CDR3 sequence: CASSLEVEGDIQYF. In DNA form, the CDR3 reads TGTGCCAGCAGCTTGGAAGTGGAAGGAGACATTCAGTACTTC.

CDR3 amino acids: CASSLVGKVNSPLHF. The CDR3 bases are TGTGCCAGCAGCTTGGTTGGGAAAGTTAATTCACCCCTCCACTTT. The chain has TRBV5-6 and TRBJ1-6; D unresolved. V was clipped by 0 bases and J by 6 bases, with 10 bases between them. Germline loops: CDR1 SGHDT, CDR2 YYEEEE. The CDR3 runs to 15 residues.

The chain carries TRBV6-6 and TRBJ1-5; D perhaps matches TRBD1 (5 bases). The germline V and J ends were trimmed by 3 bases and 7 bases, with 10 bases remaining between them. Germline lookup yields CDR1 MNHNY and CDR2 SVGAGI (reference sequence). The CDR3 sequence is 13 residues long. CDR3 loop: CASSYGGSQPQHF. CDR3 sequence (DNA): TGTGCCAGCAGTTATGGGGGGAGCCAGCCCCAGCATTTT.

The chain couples TRBV5-6 to TRBJ2-7; 12 bases are shared with TRBD1. The CDR3 runs 15 residues. J was trimmed by 4 bases and V by 4 bases; bases with no gene match: 6. Germline V lookup: CDR1 SGHDT, CDR2 YYEEEE. The CDR3 sequence is CASSGTGGRGYEQYF. CDR3 nucleotides: TGTGCCAGCAGCGGGACAGGGGGCAGGGGTTACGAGCAGTACTTC.

The genes are TRBV27 and TRBJ2-3; no definite D call. Germline V gene sequence: CDR1 MNHEY, CDR2 SMNVEV (reference sequence). The CDR3 runs 16 residues. The V end lost 2 bases, the J end lost 2 bases, and 14 bases lay between the germline ends. As DNA, the CDR3 is TGTGCCAGCAGTTTAGATCGGGCAACCGCCACAGATACGCAGTATTTT. Protein sequence: CASSLDRATATDTQYF.

This clone was observed once. The chain carries TRBV30 and TRBJ2-2, with D tentatively TRBD1 or TRBD2 (5 bases each). In germline, CDR1 is GTSNPN, CDR2 SVGIG (reference sequence). The V gene lost 0 bases and the J gene lost 1 base, with 12 bases spanning the gap. This CDR3 has 16 residues. Here the CDR3 DNA reads TGTGCCTGGAGTGTAATGTGGGGGATGAACACCGGGGAGCTGTTTTTT. Protein product: CAWSVMWGMNTGELFF.

The rearrangement uses TRBV7-9 and TRBJ2-1; D is possibly TRBD1 (6 bases). The germline gives CDR1 SEHNR, CDR2 FQNEAQ (reference sequence). V shed 7 bases and J shed 10 bases, with 11 bases lying between them. The CDR3 contains 11 residues. The CDR3 coding sequence is TGTGCCAGCACCTGGGGGCCAGAGCAGTTCTTC. It encodes CASTWGPEQFF.

The chain carries TRBV2 and TRBJ2-2; 14 bases align to TRBD2. CDR1 and CDR2 from the germline V gene are SNHLY and FYNNEI. J was trimmed by 3 bases and V by 2 bases; bases with no gene match: 11. The length of the CDR3 is 20 residues. The CDR3 here is CASSEPSGTSGRGHTGELFF. The DNA for the CDR3 is TGTGCCAGCAGTGAACCGAGCGGGACTAGCGGGAGAGGGCACACCGGGGAGCTGTTTTTT. The full variable domain, in which reference TRBV2 and TRBJ2-2 provide the parts outside the CDR3, is EPEVTQTPSHQVTQMGQEVILRCVPISNHLYFYWYRQILGQKVEFLVSFYNNEISEKSEIFDDQFSVERPDGSNFTLKIRSTKLEDSAMYFCASSEPSGTSGRGHTGELFFGEGSRLTVL.